This T cell receptor beta chain emerged from a study of T cell responses to AZD1222 COVID-19 vaccine. Study summary: Timing groups of about 4 and about 12 weeks for second doses were pooled.

Study-wide findings and caveats: No repertoire was sampled before or during the peak T cell response, only after it. Donor demographics were predominantly white British with a female majority; clonal diversity may be underestimated.

Trimming at V came to 5 bases and at J to 0 bases, leaving 5 bases not matched to a gene. CDR3 length: 16 residues. Per the germline V gene, CDR1 is MDHEN and CDR2 is SYDVKM. As to this clone: Antigen specificity is unknown.

Profiled with immunoSEQ multiplex PCR; TCRdb holds only in-frame clones, not every one. Among about 160,000 clones listed, roughly nine tenths were seen once. The chain combines TRBV28 with TRBJ1-3; 9 bases align to TRBD1. The specimen comprised peripheral blood, sampled on day 0 of AZD1222 vaccination. The receptor was derived from an adult in good health. This chain's CDR3 is CASSTQGANSGNTIYF. Here the CDR3 DNA reads TGTGCCAGCAGTACACAGGGGGCAAACTCTGGAAACACCATATATTTT. Together with reference TRBV28 and TRBJ1-3, the CDR3 gives the full variable domain: DVKVTQSSRYLVKRTGEKVFLECVQDMDHENMFWYRQDPGLGLRLIYFSYDVKMKEKGDIPEGYSVSREKKERFSLILESASTNQTSMYLCASSTQGANSGNTIYFGEGSWLTVV.